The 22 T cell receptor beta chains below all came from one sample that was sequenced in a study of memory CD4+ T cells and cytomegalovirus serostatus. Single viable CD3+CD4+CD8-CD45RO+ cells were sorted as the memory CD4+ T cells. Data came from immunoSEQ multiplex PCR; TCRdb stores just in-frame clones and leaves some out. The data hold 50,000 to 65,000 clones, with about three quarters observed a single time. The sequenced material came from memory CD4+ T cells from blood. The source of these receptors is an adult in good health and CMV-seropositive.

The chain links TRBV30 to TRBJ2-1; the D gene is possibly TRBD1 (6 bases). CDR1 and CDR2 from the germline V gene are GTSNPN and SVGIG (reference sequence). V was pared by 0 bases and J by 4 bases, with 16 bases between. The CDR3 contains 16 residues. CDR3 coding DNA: TGTGCCTGGAGTGTCTGGAGGCAGGGGAGATACAATGAGCAGTTCTTC. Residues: CAWSVWRQGRYNEQFF.

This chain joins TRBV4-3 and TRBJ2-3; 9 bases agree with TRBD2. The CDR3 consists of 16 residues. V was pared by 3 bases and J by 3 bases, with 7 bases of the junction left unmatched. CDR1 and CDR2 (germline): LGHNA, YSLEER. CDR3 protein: CASSQSLAGTTDTQYF. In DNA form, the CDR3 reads TGCGCCAGCAGCCAGTCCCTAGCGGGGACGACAGATACGCAGTATTTT.

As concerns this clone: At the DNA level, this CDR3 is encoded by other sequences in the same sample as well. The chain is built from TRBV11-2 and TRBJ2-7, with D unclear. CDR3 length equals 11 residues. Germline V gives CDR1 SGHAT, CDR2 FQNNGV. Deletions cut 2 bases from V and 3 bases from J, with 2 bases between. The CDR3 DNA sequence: TGTGCCAGCAGCTTACACTACGAGCAGTACTTC. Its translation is CASSLHYEQYF. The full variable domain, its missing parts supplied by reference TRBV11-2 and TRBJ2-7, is EAGVAQSPRYKIIEKRQSVAFWCNPISGHATLYWYQQILGQGPKLLIQFQNNGVVDDSQLPKDRFSAERLKGVDSTLKIQPAKLEDSAVYLCASSLHYEQYFGPGTRLTVT.

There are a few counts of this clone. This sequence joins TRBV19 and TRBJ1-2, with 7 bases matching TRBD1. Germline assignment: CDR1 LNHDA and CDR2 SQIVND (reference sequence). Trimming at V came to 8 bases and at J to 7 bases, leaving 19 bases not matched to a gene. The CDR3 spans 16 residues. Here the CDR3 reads CASQRPNRQGGSGYTF. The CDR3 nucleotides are TGTGCCAGTCAACGCCCTAACCGACAGGGCGGGTCTGGCTACACCTTC.

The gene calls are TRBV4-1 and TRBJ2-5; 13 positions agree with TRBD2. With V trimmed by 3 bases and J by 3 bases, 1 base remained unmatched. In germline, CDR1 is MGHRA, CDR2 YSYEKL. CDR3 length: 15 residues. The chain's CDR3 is CASSHGLAGEETQYF. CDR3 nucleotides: TGCGCCAGCAGCCACGGACTAGCGGGGGAAGAGACCCAGTACTTC.

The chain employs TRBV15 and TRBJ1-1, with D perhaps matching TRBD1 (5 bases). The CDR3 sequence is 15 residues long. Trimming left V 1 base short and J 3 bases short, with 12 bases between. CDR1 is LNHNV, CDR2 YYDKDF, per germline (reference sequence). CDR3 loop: CATSRAYRGDTEAFF. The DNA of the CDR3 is TGTGCCACCAGCAGAGCTTATAGGGGAGACACTGAAGCTTTCTTT.

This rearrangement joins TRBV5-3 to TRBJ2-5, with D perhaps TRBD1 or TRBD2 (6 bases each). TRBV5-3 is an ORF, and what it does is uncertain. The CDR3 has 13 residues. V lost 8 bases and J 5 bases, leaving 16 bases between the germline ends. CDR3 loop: CASSRGGMETQYF. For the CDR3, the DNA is TGTGCCAGCAGCAGGGGCGGGATGGAGACCCAGTACTTC.

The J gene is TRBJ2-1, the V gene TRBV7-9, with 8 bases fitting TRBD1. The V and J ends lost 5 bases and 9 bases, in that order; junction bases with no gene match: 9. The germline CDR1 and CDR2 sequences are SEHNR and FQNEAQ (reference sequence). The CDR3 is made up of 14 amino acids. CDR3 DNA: TGTGCCAGCAGCCTCCCGGACAGGGTAGGTGAGCAGTTCTTC. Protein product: CASSLPDRVGEQFF.

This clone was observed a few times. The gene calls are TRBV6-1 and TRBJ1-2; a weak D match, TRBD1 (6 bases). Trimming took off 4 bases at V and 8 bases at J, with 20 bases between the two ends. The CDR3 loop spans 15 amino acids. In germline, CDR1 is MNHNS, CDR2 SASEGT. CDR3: CASSVGRGHPSGYTF. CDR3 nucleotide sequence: TGTGCCAGCAGTGTAGGCAGGGGCCACCCGTCGGGCTACACCTTC.

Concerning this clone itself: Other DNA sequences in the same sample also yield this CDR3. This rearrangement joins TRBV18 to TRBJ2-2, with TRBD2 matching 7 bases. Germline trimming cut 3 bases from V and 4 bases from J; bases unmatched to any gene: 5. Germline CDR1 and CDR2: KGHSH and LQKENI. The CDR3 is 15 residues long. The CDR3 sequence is CASSPAGARTGELFF. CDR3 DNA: TGTGCCAGCTCACCGGCGGGAGCGCGCACCGGGGAGCTGTTTTTT.

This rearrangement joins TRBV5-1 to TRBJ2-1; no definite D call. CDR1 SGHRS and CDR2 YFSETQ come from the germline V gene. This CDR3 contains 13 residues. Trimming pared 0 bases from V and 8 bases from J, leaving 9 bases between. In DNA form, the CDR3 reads TGCGCCAGCAGCTTGGTCCTAGGGTATGAGCAGTTCTTC. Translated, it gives CASSLVLGYEQFF.

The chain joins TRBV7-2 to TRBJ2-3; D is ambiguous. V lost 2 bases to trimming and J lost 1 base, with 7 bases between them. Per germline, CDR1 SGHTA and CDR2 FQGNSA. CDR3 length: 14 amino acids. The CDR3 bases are TGTGCCAGCAGCTTATTGTTTCGCACAGATACGCAGTATTTT. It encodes CASSLLFRTDTQYF.

The CDR3 region is CASSFESSGRGADTQYF. DNA for the CDR3: TGTGCCAGCAGTTTCGAGTCTAGCGGGAGGGGTGCAGATACGCAGTATTTT. The chain links TRBV27 to TRBJ2-3, with TRBD2 identical over 12 bases. This CDR3 region has 17 residues. Germline V lookup: CDR1 MNHEY, CDR2 SMNVEV (reference sequence). After removal of 3 bases from V and 4 bases from J, the junction contained 8 bases not matched to a gene.

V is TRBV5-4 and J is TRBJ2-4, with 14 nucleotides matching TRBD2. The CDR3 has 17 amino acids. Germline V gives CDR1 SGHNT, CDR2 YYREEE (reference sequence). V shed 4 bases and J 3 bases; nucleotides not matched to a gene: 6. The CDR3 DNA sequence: TGTGCCAGCAGCCCCGGACTAGCGGGAGGAGTCAAAAACATTCAGTACTTC. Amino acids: CASSPGLAGGVKNIQYF. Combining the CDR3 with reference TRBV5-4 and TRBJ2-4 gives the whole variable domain ETGVTQSPTHLIKTRGQQVTLRCSSQSGHNTVSWYQQALGQGPQFIFQYYREEENGRGNFPPRFSGLQFPNYSSELNVNALELDDSALYLCASSPGLAGGVKNIQYFGAGTRLSVL.

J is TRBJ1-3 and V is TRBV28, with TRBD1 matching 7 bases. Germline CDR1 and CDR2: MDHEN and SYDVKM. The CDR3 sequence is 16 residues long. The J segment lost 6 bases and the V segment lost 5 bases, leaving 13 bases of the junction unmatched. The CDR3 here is CASSPHDGQALNTIYF. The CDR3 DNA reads TGTGCCAGCAGTCCCCATGATGGACAGGCACTAAACACCATATATTTT.

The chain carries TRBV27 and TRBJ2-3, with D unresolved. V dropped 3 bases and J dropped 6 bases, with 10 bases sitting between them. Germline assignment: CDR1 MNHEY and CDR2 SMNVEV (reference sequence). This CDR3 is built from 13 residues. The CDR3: CASSFFPTDTQYF. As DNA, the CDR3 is TGTGCCAGCAGTTTTTTCCCCACCGATACGCAGTATTTT.

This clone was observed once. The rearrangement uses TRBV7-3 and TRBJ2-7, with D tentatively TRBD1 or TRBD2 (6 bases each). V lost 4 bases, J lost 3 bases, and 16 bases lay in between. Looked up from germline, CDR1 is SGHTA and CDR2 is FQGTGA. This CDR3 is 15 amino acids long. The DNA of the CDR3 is TGTGCCAGCAGCTCCTACGGGGGCGGGAACTACGAGCAGTACTTC. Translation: CASSSYGGGNYEQYF.

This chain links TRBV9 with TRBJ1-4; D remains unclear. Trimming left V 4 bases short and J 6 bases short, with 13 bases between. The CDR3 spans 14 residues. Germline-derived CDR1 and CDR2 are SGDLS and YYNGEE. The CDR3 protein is CASSTQVLDEKLFF. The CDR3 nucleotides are TGTGCCAGCAGCACTCAGGTACTGGATGAAAAACTGTTTTTT.

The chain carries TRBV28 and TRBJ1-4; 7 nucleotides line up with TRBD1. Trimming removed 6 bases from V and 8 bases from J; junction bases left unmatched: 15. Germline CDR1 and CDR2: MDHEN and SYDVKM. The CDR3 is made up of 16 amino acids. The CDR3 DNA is TGTGCCAGCAGCGTCGGCTTAGGGGGCCGCGGGGAAAAACTGTTTTTT. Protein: CASSVGLGGRGEKLFF.

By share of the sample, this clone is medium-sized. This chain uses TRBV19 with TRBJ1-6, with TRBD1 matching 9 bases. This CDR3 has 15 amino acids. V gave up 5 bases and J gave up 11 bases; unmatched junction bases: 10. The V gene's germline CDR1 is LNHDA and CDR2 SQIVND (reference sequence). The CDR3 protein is CASSLRPGQGAPLHF. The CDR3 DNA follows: TGTGCCAGTAGTCTCCGACCGGGACAGGGTGCACCCCTCCACTTT. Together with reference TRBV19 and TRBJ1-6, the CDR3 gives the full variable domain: DGGITQSPKYLFRKEGQNVTLSCEQNLNHDAMYWYRQDPGQGLRLIYYSQIVNDFQKGDIAEGYSVSREKKESFPLTVTSAQKNPTAFYLCASSLRPGQGAPLHFGNGTRLTVT.

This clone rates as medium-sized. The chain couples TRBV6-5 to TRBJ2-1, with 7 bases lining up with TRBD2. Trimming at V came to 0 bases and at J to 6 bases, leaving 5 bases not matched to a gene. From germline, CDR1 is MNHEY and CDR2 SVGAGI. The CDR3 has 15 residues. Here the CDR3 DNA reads TGTGCCAGCAGTTACTCGGGTCGCGGGAGCAATGAGCAGTTCTTC. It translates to CASSYSGRGSNEQFF.

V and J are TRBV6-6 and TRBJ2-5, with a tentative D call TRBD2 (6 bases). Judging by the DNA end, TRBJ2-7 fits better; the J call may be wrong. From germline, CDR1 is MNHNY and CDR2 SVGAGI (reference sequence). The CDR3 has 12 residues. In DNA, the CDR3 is TGTGCCAGCAGTACTGGGGGGTACGAGCAGTACTTC. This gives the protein CASSTGGYEQYF.